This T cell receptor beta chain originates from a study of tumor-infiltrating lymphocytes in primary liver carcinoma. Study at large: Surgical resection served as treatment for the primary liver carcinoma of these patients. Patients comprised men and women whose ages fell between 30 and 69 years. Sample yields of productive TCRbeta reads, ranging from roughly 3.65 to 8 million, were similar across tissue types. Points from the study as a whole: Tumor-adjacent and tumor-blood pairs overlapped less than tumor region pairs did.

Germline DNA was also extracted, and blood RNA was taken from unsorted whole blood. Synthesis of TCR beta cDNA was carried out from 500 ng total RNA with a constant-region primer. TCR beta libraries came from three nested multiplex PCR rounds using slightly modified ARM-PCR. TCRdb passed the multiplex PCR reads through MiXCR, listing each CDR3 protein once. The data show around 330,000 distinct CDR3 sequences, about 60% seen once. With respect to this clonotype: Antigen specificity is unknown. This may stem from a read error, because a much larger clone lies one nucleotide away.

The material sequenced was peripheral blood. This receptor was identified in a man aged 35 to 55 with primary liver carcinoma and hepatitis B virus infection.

For the CDR3, the DNA is TGCGCCAGCAGCTTAGGAGCGGGAGATGAGGAGACCCAGTACTTC. Its protein product is CASSLGAGDEETQYF. The V call is TRBV5-1, the J call TRBJ2-5, with 8 bases matching TRBD2. The CDR3 spans 15 residues. Per germline, CDR1 SGHRS and CDR2 YFSETQ. V lost 2 bases to trimming and J lost 5 bases; unmatched junction nucleotides: 8.